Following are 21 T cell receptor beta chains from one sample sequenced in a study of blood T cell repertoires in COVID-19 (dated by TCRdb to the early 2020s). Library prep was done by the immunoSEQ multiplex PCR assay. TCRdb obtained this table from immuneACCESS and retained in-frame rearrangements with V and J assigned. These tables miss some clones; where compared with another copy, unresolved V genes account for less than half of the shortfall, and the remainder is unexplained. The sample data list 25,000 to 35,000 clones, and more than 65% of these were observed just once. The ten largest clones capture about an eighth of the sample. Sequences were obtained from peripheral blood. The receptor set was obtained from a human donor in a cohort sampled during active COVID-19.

Written as DNA, the CDR3 is TGTGCCAGCAGGGTAGCCGGGACAGGGGGAGGAACTGAAGCTTTCTTT. As protein: CASRVAGTGGGTEAFF. The chain employs TRBV11-2 and TRBJ1-1; 11 positions match TRBD1. The CDR3 runs 16 residues. From germline, CDR1 is SGHAT and CDR2 FQNNGV. The V gene end was trimmed by 6 bases and the J gene end by 5 bases; junction bases not matched to a gene: 11.

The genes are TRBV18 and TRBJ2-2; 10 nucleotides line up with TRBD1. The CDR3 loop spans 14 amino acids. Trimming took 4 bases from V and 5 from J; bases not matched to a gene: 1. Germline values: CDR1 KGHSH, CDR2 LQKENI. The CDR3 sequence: CASSRDRGTGELFF. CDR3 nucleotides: TGTGCCAGCTCACGGGACAGGGGAACCGGGGAGCTGTTTTTT.

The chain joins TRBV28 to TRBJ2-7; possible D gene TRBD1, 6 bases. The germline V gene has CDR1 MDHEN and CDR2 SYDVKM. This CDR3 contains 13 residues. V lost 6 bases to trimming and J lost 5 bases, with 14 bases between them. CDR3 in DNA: TGTGCCAGCAGACTCGACAGGATCAACGAGCAGTACTTC. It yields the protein CASRLDRINEQYF.

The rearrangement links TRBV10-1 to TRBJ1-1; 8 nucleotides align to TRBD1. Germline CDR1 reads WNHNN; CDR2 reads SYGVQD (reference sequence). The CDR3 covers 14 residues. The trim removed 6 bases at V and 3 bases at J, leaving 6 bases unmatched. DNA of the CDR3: TGCGCCAGCAGCTTTGGACAGGGCTACACTGAAGCTTTCTTT. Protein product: CASSFGQGYTEAFF.

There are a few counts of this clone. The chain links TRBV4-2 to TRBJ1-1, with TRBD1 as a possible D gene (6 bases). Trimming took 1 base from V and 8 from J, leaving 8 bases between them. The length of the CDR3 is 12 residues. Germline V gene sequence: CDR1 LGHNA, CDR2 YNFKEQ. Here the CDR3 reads CASSQVQGEAFF. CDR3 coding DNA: TGTGCCAGCAGCCAAGTGCAGGGGGAAGCTTTCTTT.

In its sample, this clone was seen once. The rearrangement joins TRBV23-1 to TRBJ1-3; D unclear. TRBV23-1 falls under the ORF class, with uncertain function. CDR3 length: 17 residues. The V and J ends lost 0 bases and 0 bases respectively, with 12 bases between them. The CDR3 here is CASSQSWGDVSGNTIYF. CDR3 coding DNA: TGCGCCAGCAGTCAATCCTGGGGAGATGTCTCTGGAAACACCATATATTTT.

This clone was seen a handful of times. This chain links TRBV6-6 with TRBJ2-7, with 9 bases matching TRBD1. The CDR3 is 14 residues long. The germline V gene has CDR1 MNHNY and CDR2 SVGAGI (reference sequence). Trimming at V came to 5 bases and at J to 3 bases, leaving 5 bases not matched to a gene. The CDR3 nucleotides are TGTGCCAGCAGTCCCTCGGGACAGGGCTACGAGCAGTACTTC. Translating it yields CASSPSGQGYEQYF.

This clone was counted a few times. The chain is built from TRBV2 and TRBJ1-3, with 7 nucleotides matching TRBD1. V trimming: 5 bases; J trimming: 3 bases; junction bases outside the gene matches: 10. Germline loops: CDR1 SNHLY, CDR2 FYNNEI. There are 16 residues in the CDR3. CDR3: CASSNPTGDSGNTIYF. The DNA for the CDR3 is TGTGCCAGCAGTAATCCTACAGGGGACAGTGGAAACACCATATATTTT.

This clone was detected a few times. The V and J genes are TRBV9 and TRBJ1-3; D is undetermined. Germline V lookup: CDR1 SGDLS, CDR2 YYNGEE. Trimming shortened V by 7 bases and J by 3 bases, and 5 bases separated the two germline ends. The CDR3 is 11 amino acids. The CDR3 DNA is TGTGCCAGCTCCAGTGGAAACACCATATATTTT. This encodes CASSSGNTIYF. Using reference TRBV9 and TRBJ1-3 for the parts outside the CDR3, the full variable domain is DSGVTQTPKHLITATGQRVTLRCSPRSGDLSVYWYQQSLDQGLQFLIQYYNGEERAKGNILERFSAQQFPDLHSELNLSSLELGDSALYFCASSSGNTIYFGEGSWLTVV.

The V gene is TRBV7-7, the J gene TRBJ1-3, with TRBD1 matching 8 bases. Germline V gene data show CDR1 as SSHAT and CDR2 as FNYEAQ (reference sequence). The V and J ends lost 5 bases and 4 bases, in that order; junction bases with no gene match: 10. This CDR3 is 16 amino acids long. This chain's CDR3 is CASSPRQGIGGNTIYF. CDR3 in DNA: TGTGCCAGCAGCCCAAGACAGGGGATAGGCGGAAACACCATATATTTT.

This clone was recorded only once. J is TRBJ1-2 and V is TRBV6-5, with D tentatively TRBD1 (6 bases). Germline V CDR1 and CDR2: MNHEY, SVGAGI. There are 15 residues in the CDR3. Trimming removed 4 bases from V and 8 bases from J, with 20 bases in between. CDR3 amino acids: CASSSLTRTEGGYTF. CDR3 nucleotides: TGTGCCAGCAGTTCGTTAACCCGGACAGAAGGAGGCTACACCTTC.

CDR3 protein: CAWSAGLYSNQPQHF. DNA for the CDR3: TGTGCCTGGAGTGCAGGCCTCTATAGCAATCAGCCCCAGCATTTT. The chain employs TRBV30 and TRBJ1-5; D is unclear. Trimming removed 1 base from V and 0 bases from J, with 10 bases in between. The germline CDR1 and CDR2 sequences are GTSNPN and SVGIG (reference sequence). CDR3 length: 15 residues.

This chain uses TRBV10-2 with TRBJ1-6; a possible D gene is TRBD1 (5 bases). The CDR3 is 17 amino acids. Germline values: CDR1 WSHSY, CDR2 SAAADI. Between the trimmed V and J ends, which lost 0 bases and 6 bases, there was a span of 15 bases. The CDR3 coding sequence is TGCGCCAGCAGTGAGTCGGTAGGGACGACTAGTAATTCACCCCTCCACTTT. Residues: CASSESVGTTSNSPLHF.

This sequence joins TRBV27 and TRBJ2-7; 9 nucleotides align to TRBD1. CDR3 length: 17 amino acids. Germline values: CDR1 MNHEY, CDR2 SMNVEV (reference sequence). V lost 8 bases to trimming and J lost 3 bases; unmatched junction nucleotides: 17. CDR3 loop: CASSSARRTGVGYEQYF. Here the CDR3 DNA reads TGTGCCAGCTCCTCTGCCCGGCGGACAGGGGTTGGCTACGAGCAGTACTTC.

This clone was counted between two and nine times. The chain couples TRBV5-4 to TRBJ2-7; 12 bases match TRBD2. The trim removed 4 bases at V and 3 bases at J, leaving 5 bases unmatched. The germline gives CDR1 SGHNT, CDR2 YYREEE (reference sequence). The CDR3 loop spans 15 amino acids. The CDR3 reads CASSDRTSGNYEQYF. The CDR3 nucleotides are TGTGCCAGCAGCGATCGGACTAGCGGGAACTACGAGCAGTACTTC.

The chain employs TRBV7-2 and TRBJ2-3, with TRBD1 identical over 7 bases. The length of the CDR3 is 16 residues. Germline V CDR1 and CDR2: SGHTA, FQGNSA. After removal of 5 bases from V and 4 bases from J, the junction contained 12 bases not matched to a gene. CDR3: CASSQGTAPWADTQYF. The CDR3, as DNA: TGTGCCAGCAGCCAGGGGACAGCTCCCTGGGCAGATACGCAGTATTTT.

CDR3 bases: TGTGCCAGCAGTTACGGACAGGGTAGGGGTTACGAGCAGTACTTC. Amino acids: CASSYGQGRGYEQYF. This chain links TRBV6-5 with TRBJ2-7; 8 nucleotides line up with TRBD1. The CDR3 consists of 15 residues. V lost 2 bases and J lost 4; bases outside the gene matches: 7. Germline values: CDR1 MNHEY, CDR2 SVGAGI.

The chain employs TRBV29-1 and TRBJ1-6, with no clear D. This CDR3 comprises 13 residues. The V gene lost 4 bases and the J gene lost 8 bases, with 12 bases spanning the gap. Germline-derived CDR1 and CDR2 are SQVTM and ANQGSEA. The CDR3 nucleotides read TGCAGCGTTGCGGAACACGAGGATTCACCCCTCCACTTT. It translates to CSVAEHEDSPLHF. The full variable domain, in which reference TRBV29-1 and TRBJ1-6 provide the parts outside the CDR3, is SAVISQKPSRDICQRGTSLTIQCQVDSQVTMMFWYRQQPGQSLTLIATANQGSEATYESGFVIDKFPISRPNLTFSTLTVSNMSPEDSSIYLCSVAEHEDSPLHFGNGTRLTVT.

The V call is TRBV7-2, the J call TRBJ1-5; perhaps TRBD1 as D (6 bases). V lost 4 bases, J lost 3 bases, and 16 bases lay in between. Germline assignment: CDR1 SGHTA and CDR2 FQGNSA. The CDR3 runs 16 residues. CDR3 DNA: TGTGCCAGCAGCTACGGGGTTAGGGGGTCCAATCAGCCCCAGCATTTT. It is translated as CASSYGVRGSNQPQHF. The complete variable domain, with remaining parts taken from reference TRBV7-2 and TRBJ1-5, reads GAGVSQSPSNKVTEKGKDVELRCDPISGHTALYWYRQSLGQGLEFLIYFQGNSAPDKSGLPSDRFSAERTGGSVSTLTIQRTQQEDSAVYLCASSYGVRGSNQPQHFGDGTRLSIL.

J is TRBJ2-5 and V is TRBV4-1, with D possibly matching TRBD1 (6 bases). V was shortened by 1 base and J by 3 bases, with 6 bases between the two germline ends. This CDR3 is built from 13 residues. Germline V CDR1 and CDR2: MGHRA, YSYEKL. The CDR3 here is CASSQGTEETQYF. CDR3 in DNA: TGCGCCAGCAGCCAAGGGACAGAAGAGACCCAGTACTTC.

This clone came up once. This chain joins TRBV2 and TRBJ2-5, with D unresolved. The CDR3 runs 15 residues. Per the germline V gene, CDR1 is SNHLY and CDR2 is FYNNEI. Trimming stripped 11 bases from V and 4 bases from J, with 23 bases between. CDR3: CAVSPQRSGGETQYF. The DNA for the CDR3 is TGTGCCGTTAGTCCCCAACGATCAGGTGGAGAGACCCAGTACTTC.